The clone carrying this T cell receptor beta chain turned up a few times. The antigen remains undetermined. This sample is part of a study of radiotherapy plus CTLA-4 blockade in lung cancer. Study details: In less than 20% of patients, objective responses were seen; 25% to 40% had disease control.

Findings of the study overall: Once radiotherapy plus ipilimumab had been given, TCR clones derived from tumor expanded in blood. Early clone dynamics of blood T cells, plus interferon-beta, reportedly predicted response best.

Ipilimumab CTLA-4 blockade and focal radiation were given to patients with chemo-refractory metastatic non-small-cell lung cancer. Sequencing used immunoSEQ multiplex PCR; TCRdb keeps in-frame clones, though not all of them. The data hold about 50,000 clones, with around 72% observed a single time. V lost 6 bases, J lost 3 bases, and 15 bases lay in between. The CDR3 covers 15 residues. Germline CDR1 reads SGHDN; CDR2 reads FVKESK. The sample in question was peripheral blood, obtained from a patient treated with radiotherapy plus ipilimumab. The chain couples TRBV14 to TRBJ1-3; D ambiguous. This sequence originates from a human donor with non-small cell lung cancer who had a complete response to radiotherapy plus ipilimumab. CDR3 amino acids: CASSKLTALGNTIYF. Written as DNA, the CDR3 is TGTGCCAGCAGTAAACTTACAGCCCTTGGAAACACCATATATTTT. The full variable domain, with the rest looked up from reference TRBV14 and TRBJ1-3, is EAGVTQFPSHSVIEKGQTVTLRCDPISGHDNLYWYRRVMGKEIKFLLHFVKESKQDESGMPNNRFLAERTGGTYSTLKVQPAELEDSGVYFCASSKLTALGNTIYFGEGSWLTVV.